This note documents a single T cell receptor (beta chain) sequence. Authors' analysis steps: Estimated nucleated cell counts came from reference gene primer amplification. Libraries were prepared by immunoSEQ multiplex PCR; TCRdb keeps only in-frame clonotypes and omits some of them. From that table come the V and J calls and clone size; the DNA was used to work out D and trimming. The sample yields 310,000 or so clones, approximately 90% seen once. The data belong to a study of blood T cell repertoires in COVID-19. Overall study: Material from acute and convalescent COVID-19 was sourced from the United States, Italy and Spain. T cells, B-cell-depleted T cells, or PBMCs provided the cDNA or gDNA that served as material.

Seattle's cohort entered during active infection and was followed longitudinally. J gave up 7 bases and V 2 bases, and 5 bases lay outside the gene matches. This CDR3 is built from 16 residues. CDR1 is SGHTA, CDR2 FQGNSA, per germline. The sequence was obtained from a man between 25 and 39 years old with COVID-19, enrolled during active disease. The V call is TRBV7-2, the J call TRBJ2-1, with TRBD2 identical over 13 bases. The specimen sequenced was peripheral blood. CDR3 nucleotide sequence: TGTGCCAGCAGCTTACGCCCGGGACTAGCGGGAAATGAGCAGTTCTTC. This translates into CASSLRPGLAGNEQFF.